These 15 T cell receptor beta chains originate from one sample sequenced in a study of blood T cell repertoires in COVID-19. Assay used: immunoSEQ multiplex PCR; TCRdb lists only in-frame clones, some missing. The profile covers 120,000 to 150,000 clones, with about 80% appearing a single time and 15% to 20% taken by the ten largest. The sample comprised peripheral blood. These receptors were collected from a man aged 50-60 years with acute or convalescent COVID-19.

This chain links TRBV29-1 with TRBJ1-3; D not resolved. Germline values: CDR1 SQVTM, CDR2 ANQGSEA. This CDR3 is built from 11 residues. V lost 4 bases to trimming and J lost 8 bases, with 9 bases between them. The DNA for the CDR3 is TGCAGCGTTGCTTCGGGAGACACCATATATTTT. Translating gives CSVASGDTIYF.

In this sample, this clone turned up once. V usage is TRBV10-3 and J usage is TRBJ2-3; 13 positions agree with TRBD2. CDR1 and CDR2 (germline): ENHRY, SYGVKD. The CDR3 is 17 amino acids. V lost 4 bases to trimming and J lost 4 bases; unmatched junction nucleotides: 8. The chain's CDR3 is CAISGPWTSGGPDTQYF. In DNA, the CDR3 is TGTGCCATCAGTGGGCCCTGGACTAGCGGGGGCCCAGATACGCAGTATTTT.

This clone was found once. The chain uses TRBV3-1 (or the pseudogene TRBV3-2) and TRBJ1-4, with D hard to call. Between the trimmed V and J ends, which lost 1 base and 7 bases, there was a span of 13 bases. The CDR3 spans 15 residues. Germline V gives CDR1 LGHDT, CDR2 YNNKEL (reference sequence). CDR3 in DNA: TGTGCCAGCAGCCAAGTTTACGGCGGTACTGAAAAACTGTTTTTT. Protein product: CASSQVYGGTEKLFF.

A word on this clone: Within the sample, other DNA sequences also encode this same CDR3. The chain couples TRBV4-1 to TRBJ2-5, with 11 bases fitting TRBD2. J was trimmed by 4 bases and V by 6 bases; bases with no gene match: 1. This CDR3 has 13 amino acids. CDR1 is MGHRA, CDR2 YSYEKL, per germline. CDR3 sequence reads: CASSLAGGETQYF. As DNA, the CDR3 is TGCGCCAGCAGTCTAGCGGGGGGAGAGACCCAGTACTTC.

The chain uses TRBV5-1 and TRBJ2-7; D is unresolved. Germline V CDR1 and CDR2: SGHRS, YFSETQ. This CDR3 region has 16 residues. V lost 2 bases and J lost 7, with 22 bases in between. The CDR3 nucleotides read TGCGCCAGCAGCTTCCGAGAATTTTTCTTGGTTCATGAGCAGTACTTC. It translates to CASSFREFFLVHEQYF.

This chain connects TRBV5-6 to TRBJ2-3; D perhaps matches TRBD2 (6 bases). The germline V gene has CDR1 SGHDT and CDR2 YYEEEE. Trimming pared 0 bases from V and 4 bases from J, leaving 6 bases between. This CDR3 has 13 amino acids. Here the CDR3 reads CASSLGGADTQYF. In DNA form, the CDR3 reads TGTGCCAGCAGCTTGGGGGGGGCAGATACGCAGTATTTT. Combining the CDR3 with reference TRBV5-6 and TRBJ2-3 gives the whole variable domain DAGVTQSPTHLIKTRGQQVTLRCSPKSGHDTVSWYQQALGQGPQFIFQYYEEEERQRGNFPDRFSGHQFPNYSSELNVNALLLGDSALYLCASSLGGADTQYFGPGTRLTVL.

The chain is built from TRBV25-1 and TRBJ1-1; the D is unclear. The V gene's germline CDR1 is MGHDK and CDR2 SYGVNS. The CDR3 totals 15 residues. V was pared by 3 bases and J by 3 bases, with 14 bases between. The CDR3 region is CASSDPSGGHTEAFF. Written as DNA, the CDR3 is TGTGCCAGCAGTGACCCTTCGGGAGGACACACTGAAGCTTTCTTT.

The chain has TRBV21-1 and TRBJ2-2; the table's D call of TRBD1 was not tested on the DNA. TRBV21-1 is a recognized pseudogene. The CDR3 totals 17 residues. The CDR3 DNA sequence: TGTGCCAGCAGCAAAAAGGGGGAAGCAGGGACCACCGGGGAGCTGTTTTTT. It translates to CASSKKGEAGTTGELFF.

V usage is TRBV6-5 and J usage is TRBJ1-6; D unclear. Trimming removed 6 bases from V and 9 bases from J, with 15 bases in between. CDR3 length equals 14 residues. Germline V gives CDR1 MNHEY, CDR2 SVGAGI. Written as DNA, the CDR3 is TGTGCCAGCAGCCAAAGTCGCCCGGGTTCACCCCTCCACTTT. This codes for CASSQSRPGSPLHF.

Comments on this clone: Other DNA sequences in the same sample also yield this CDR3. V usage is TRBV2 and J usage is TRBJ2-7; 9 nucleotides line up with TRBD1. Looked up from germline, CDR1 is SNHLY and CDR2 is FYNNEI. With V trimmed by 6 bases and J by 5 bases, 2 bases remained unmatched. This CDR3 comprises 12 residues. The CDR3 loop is CASSDRGNEQYF. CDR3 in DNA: TGTGCCAGCAGCGACAGGGGGAACGAGCAGTACTTC.

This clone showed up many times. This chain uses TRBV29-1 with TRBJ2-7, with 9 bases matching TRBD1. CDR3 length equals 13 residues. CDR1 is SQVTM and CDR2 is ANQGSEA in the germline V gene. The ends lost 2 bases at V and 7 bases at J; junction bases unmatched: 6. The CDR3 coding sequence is TGCAGCGTTGAAAGGACAGGGGTTAAAGAGCAGTACTTC. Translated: CSVERTGVKEQYF.

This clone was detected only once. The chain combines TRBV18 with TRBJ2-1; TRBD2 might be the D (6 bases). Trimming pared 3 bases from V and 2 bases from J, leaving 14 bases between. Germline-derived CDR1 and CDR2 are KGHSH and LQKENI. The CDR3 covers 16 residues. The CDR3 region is CASSPGNPGAYNEQFF. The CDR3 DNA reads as TGTGCCAGCTCACCCGGGAATCCGGGGGCCTACAATGAGCAGTTCTTC.

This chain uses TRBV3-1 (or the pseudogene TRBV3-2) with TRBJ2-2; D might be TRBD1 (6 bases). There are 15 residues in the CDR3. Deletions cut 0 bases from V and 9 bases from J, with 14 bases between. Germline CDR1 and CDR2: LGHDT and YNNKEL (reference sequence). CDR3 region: CASSQDLSGARELFF. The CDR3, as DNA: TGTGCCAGCAGCCAAGATCTGTCAGGGGCCAGGGAGCTGTTTTTT.

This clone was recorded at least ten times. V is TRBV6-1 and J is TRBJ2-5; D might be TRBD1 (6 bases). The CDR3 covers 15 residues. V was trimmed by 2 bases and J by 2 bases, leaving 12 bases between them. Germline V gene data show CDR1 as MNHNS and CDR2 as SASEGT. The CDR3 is CASSELAGEQETQYF. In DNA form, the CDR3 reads TGTGCCAGCAGTGAACTTGCAGGGGAGCAAGAGACCCAGTACTTC.

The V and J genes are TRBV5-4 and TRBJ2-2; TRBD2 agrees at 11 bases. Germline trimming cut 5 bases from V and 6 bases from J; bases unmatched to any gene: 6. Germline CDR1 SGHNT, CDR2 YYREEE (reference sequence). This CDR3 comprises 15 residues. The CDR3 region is CASRQGTSGPGELFF. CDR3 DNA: TGTGCCAGCAGGCAGGGGACTAGCGGACCCGGGGAGCTGTTTTTT.